These 17 T cell receptor beta chains originate from one sample sequenced in a study of immune evolution from preneoplasia to lung adenocarcinoma. Data came from immunoSEQ multiplex PCR; TCRdb stores just in-frame clones and leaves some out. This sample has thousands of clones, with over 60% found just once. Sequenced: FFPE adjacent normal lung tissue. The receptors originated from a donor at least 70 years old with lung adenocarcinoma.

The DNA for the CDR3 is TGTGCCTCAGCGGGAGGTTGGAGAGATACGCAGTATTTT. This codes for CASAGGWRDTQYF. J is TRBJ2-3 and V is TRBV30; the match to TRBD2 covers 9 bases. The CDR3 runs to 13 residues. V was clipped by 7 bases and J by 5 bases; unmatched bases: 7. Germline lookup yields CDR1 GTSNPN and CDR2 SVGIG (reference sequence).

The chain recombines TRBV5-4 with TRBJ1-3; TRBD1 might be the D (6 bases). The CDR3 contains 14 residues. CDR1 and CDR2 (germline): SGHNT, YYREEE (reference sequence). Trimming removed 2 bases at V and 0 bases at J, with 6 bases between. The CDR3 DNA is TGTGCCAGCAGCTTACAGGGCTCTGGAAACACCATATATTTT. Amino acid sequence: CASSLQGSGNTIYF.

This chain links TRBV11-3 with TRBJ2-2; D not certain. This CDR3 is built from 12 residues. CDR1 and CDR2 from the germline V gene are SGHNT and YENEEA. V was shortened by 5 bases and J by 6 bases, with 7 bases between the two germline ends. The CDR3 loop reads CASSVGPGELFF. As DNA, the CDR3 is TGTGCCAGCAGCGTAGGTCCCGGGGAGCTGTTTTTT.

The chain joins TRBV2 to TRBJ1-3; D call uncertain. Trimming took off 9 bases at V and 0 bases at J, with 3 bases between the two ends. Germline V gives CDR1 SNHLY, CDR2 FYNNEI. The CDR3 is 11 amino acids. CDR3 residues: CARTSGNTIYF. The DNA of the CDR3 is TGTGCCAGAACCTCTGGAAACACCATATATTTT.

The J gene is TRBJ1-1, the V gene TRBV29-1; D call uncertain. The CDR3 sequence is 13 residues long. Germline CDR1 is SQVTM and CDR2 is ANQGSEA. With 1 base removed from V and 5 bases from J, the gap between germline ends came to 11 bases. This CDR3 is CSVEVTLPTEAFF. The CDR3 region has the DNA TGCAGCGTTGAAGTCACCCTACCAACTGAAGCTTTCTTT.

About this clone itself: In the same sample, other DNA sequences code for this CDR3. The chain carries TRBV19 and TRBJ1-5; D possibly corresponds to TRBD1 (6 bases). The CDR3 extends over 14 amino acids. V lost 7 bases and J lost 2, with 12 bases in between. The germline gives CDR1 LNHDA, CDR2 SQIVND (reference sequence). The DNA of the CDR3 is TGTGCCAGTACCACTGGACAGCGCAATCAGCCCCAGCATTTT. It encodes CASTTGQRNQPQHF.

The chain has TRBV6-1 and TRBJ1-5; D unresolved. Germline V gives CDR1 MNHNS, CDR2 SASEGT. The ends were cut back, 5 bases at V and 0 bases at J, with 11 bases in the middle. The CDR3 is 15 residues long. CDR3 residues: CASSPQPDSNQPQHF. For the CDR3, the DNA is TGTGCCAGCAGTCCCCAACCCGATAGCAATCAGCCCCAGCATTTT.

The chain uses TRBV4-2 and TRBJ2-7; tentatively, D is TRBD1 (5 bases). Per the germline V gene, CDR1 is LGHNA and CDR2 is YNFKEQ. The length of the CDR3 is 14 residues. Trimming removed 8 bases at V and 1 base at J, with 15 bases between. The CDR3 DNA reads TGTGCCAGCCCCGTTTCGGACACGTCCTACGAGCAGTACTTC. It translates to CASPVSDTSYEQYF.

This chain connects TRBV2 to TRBJ2-5, with D tentatively TRBD1 or TRBD2 (6 bases each). CDR1 and CDR2 from the germline V gene are SNHLY and FYNNEI. CDR3 length: 16 amino acids. The ends were cut back, 7 bases at V and 0 bases at J, with 18 bases in the middle. The CDR3 region has the DNA TGTGCCAGCATGAGGGGGGCAGACCCGTACCAAGAGACCCAGTACTTC. Its translation: CASMRGADPYQETQYF.

This clone turned up a few times. V and J are TRBV11-3 and TRBJ2-1; D is unresolved. The CDR3 length is 15 residues. Germline CDR1 SGHNT, CDR2 YENEEA. The V end lost 1 base, the J end lost 4 bases, and 11 bases lay between the germline ends. CDR3 in amino acids: CASSLGLRVYNEQFF. The CDR3 DNA sequence: TGTGCCAGCAGCTTAGGCCTAAGGGTTTACAATGAGCAGTTCTTC.

The J gene is TRBJ1-2, the V gene TRBV18; D not certain. The germline V and J ends were trimmed by 2 bases and 10 bases, with 14 bases remaining between them. This CDR3 contains 13 residues. Germline V gene sequence: CDR1 KGHSH, CDR2 LQKENI. Written as DNA, the CDR3 is TGTGCCAGCTCACCAGAGTCGGCCTCCGTCTACACCTTC. It codes for CASSPESASVYTF.

This chain links TRBV11-3 with TRBJ2-5, with D unclear. The germline gives CDR1 SGHNT, CDR2 YENEEA. Trimming removed 0 bases at V and 4 bases at J, with 3 bases between. The length of the CDR3 is 12 residues. CDR3 DNA sequence: TGTGCCAGCAGCTTAGATGTAGAGACCCAGTACTTC. Translating it yields CASSLDVETQYF.

The chain combines TRBV4-2 with TRBJ2-7; D is possibly TRBD2 (7 bases). V was clipped by 0 bases and J by 5 bases, with 23 bases between them. This CDR3 has 18 residues. CDR1 and CDR2 (germline): LGHNA, YNFKEQ. The CDR3 coding sequence is TGTGCCAGCAGCCAAGAAAAGGGGGGGAGGATTCTTCGTCACGAGCAGTACTTC. Amino acids: CASSQEKGGRILRHEQYF.

The CDR3 here is CASSLIRVDPQHF. The DNA for the CDR3 is TGTGCCAGCAGCTTAATAAGGGTGGACCCCCAGCATTTT. The chain carries TRBV7-8 and TRBJ1-5; no reliable D call. The CDR3 contains 13 residues. V dropped 2 bases and J dropped 10 bases, with 12 bases sitting between them. Germline CDR1 reads SGHVS; CDR2 reads FQNEAQ.

This clone was seen only once. This rearrangement joins TRBV6-5 to TRBJ2-5, with no clear D. The CDR3 extends over 13 amino acids. Trimming stripped 5 bases from V and 5 bases from J, with 12 bases between. The V gene's germline CDR1 is MNHEY and CDR2 SVGAGI. DNA of the CDR3: TGTGCCAGCAGTAGGGCTCCCATTGAGACCCAGTACTTC. It yields the protein CASSRAPIETQYF.

The genes are TRBV13 and TRBJ2-7, with 9 nucleotides matching TRBD2. Germline trimming cut 4 bases from V and 3 bases from J; bases unmatched to any gene: 16. This CDR3 contains 18 residues. The V gene's germline CDR1 is PRHDT and CDR2 FYEKMQ (reference sequence). CDR3 DNA: TGTGCCAGCAGCTCCCCTCAGCCCATAGCGGGAGCTTACTACGAGCAGTACTTC. Translation gives CASSSPQPIAGAYYEQYF.

This clone was picked up one time. The chain links TRBV7-3 to TRBJ2-1, with a possible D match to TRBD2 (5 bases). Germline V gene data show CDR1 as SGHTA and CDR2 as FQGTGA. V lost 1 base and J 2 bases, leaving 6 bases between the germline ends. The CDR3 is 14 residues long. The CDR3 spells CASSLMGAYNEQFF. CDR3 nucleotide sequence: TGTGCCAGCAGCTTAATGGGAGCCTACAATGAGCAGTTCTTC.